This TCR beta chain was obtained from a study of regulatory T cells in long-lasting Graves disease. Study background: Prior antithyroid drug treatment in newly diagnosed Graves' patients lasted under 3 months.

Relying on iRepertoire HTBI primers and Arm-PCR of CDR3 regions, the team built TCR beta libraries. Using its own MiXCR run on the multiplex PCR reads, TCRdb lists one record per CDR3 protein. The repertoire has some 370,000 distinct CDR3 sequences, approximately 12% of them found once; the top ten carry approximately 17%. Deletions cut 7 bases from V and 7 bases from J, with 29 bases between. CDR3 length: 18 residues. Germline CDR1 MNHNS, CDR2 SASEGT. This clonotype was seen repeatedly, ten times or more. The time point denotes: newly diagnosed GD, antithyroid drugs for less than 3 months. Making the TCR library involved RNA that had been extracted from PBMCs. In addition, the sample was reused for a study of T cells in Graves' hyperthyroidism and ophthalmopathy. That study adds: Blood also carried most thyroid clonotypes expanded above 0.001.

This sequence originates from a woman younger than 30 with Graves disease. The V gene is TRBV6-1, the J gene TRBJ2-1; maybe TRBD2 (5 bases). Sequenced here: peripheral blood mononuclear cells (PBMCs), sampled at new diagnosis, from a patient treated with antithyroid drugs. The CDR3 coding sequence is TGTGCCAGCATGCCCTCCCCCCCTAGAGCGATGCCGGGGAATGAGCAGTTCTTC. Its protein product is CASMPSPPRAMPGNEQFF.